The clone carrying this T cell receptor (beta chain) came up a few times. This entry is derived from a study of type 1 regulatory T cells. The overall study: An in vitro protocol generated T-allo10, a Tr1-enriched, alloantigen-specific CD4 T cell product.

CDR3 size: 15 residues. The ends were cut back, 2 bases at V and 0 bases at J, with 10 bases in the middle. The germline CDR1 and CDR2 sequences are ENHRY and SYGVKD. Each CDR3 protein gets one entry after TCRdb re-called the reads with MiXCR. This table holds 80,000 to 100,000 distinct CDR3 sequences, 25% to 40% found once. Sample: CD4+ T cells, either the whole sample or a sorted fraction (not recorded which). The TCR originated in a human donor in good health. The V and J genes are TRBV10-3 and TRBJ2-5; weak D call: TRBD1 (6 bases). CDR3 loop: CAISEADRYQETQYF. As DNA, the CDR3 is TGTGCCATCAGTGAGGCGGACAGATACCAAGAGACCCAGTACTTC.